The present entry profiles one T cell receptor (beta chain) with its context. There is no known antigen for this receptor. Per-base quality was not reported, and no clone a single base away is much larger than it. The data originate from a study of OX40 agonist ivuxolimab in advanced cancers. The study in broad terms: The costimulatory receptor OX40 (CD134) was targeted by ivuxolimab, a fully human IgG2 agonistic monoclonal antibody. Intravenous ivuxolimab was administered to patients every 2 weeks at six dose levels: 0.01, 0.1, 0.3, 1.5, 3 and 10 mg/kg. Of the roughly 52 dose-escalation patients, hepatocellular carcinoma was present in roughly 19, melanoma in roughly 15, renal cell carcinoma in 9 and head and neck cancer in 9. A male proportion of around 81% and a mean age of around 60 years, ranging from roughly 23 to 85, were recorded for the dose-escalation cohort. Patients were allowed to have had prior anti-PD-1, anti-PD-L1 or anti-CTLA-4 therapy, and around 37% of the dose-escalation patients had previously received checkpoint inhibitors. Partial responses occurred in three dose-escalation patients: two with cutaneous melanoma and one with hepatocellular carcinoma. Peripheral TCRbeta sequencing was intended to test whether TCR sequence diversity was altered and clonal T-cell expansion was caused by ivuxolimab. The paper reports the monotherapy dose-escalation portion (N of about 50 patients) of the phase I ivuxolimab trial. Here is what the overall study found, with its caveats: In partial responders in the 0.1-3.0 mg/kg groups, normalized peripheral clonal expansion was found to be among the lowest, especially among CD8+ T cells. At doses of 0.1 to 3.0 mg/kg, clonal expansion of both CD4+ and CD8+ blood T cells was observed from baseline to week 6. Low levels of normalized T-cell clonal expansion were also seen in some nonresponding patients. The antigen specificity of the clonally expanded peripheral T cells was not determined. On average, CD8+ T cells showed more expanded clones than CD4+ T cells after ivuxolimab.

Genomic DNA was isolated from the sorted cells so that the TCRbeta CDR3 region could be sequenced. TCRbeta CDR3 regions were sequenced using the immunoSEQ Assay. The immuneACCESS repertoire file appears here via TCRdb, limited to in-frame rearrangements. These files lack a portion of the clones; in checked studies, under half of the deficit traces to unresolved V genes, and the cause of the others is not known. The sample has roughly 100,000 clones on record, about 83% of them singletons. Around 1.6% of the sample is in the top ten clones. Patients with autoimmune disease history or receiving systemic immunosuppression were excluded from the trial. In every dose cohort, peripheral blood was drawn for TCR sequencing at baseline, cycle 4 day 1, and cycle 7 day 1. The samples were drawn from a first-in-human, open-label, multicenter phase I dose-escalation trial of ivuxolimab. Adults with locally advanced or metastatic melanoma, renal cell carcinoma, hepatocellular carcinoma or head and neck squamous cell carcinoma were enrolled in the trial. Before TCR sequencing, CD4+ T cells and CD8+ T cells were sorted from peripheral blood as separate populations.

The junction shows trimming of 6 bases on V and 5 bases on J, plus 10 bases between the germline ends. Sequences DFQATT (CDR1) and SNEGSKA (CDR2) are obtained from the germline V gene (reference sequence). Including the terminal cysteine and phenylalanine, the CDR3 comprises 11 residues. The kept DNA is CDR3 alone, 33 bases in frame from the first base. The chain is encoded by TRBV20-1 joined to TRBJ2-5; TRBD2 might be the D gene, on 6 matching bases. Sequencing was performed on CD4+ or CD8+ T cells sorted from blood, taken in a trial of the OX40 agonist ivuxolimab. The sequence derives from an adult with an advanced solid tumor such as melanoma, head and neck, liver or kidney cancer. The nucleotide sequence reads as follows: TGCAGTGCGAGGAGGGCGGAGACCCAGTACTTC. Its translation is CSARRAETQYF.